This T cell receptor (delta chain) was sequenced during a study of gamma-delta chains in newborns, infants, children. Background on the study: Microbial exposure reportedly drives polyclonal innate γδ T cell expansion after birth.

Germline CDR1 and CDR2: GEAIGNYY and EKD. V lost 2 bases and J lost 3; bases outside the gene matches: 13. The CDR3 is made up of 21 amino acids. TCRdb called clones from the reads again using CATT. Here the sample spans 4,000 to 5,000 delta-chain clones, approximately 38% being singletons. The chain has TRDV2 and TRDJ3; 12 bases are shared with TRDD3. Sequencing was performed on blood. This TCR came from a child who received the measles vaccine. CDR3 nucleotide sequence: TGTGCCTGTGACAGCGTACTGGGGGATACCAGCGGCGGCTGGGACACCCGACAGATGTTTTTC. Translating gives CACDSVLGDTSGGWDTRQMFF.